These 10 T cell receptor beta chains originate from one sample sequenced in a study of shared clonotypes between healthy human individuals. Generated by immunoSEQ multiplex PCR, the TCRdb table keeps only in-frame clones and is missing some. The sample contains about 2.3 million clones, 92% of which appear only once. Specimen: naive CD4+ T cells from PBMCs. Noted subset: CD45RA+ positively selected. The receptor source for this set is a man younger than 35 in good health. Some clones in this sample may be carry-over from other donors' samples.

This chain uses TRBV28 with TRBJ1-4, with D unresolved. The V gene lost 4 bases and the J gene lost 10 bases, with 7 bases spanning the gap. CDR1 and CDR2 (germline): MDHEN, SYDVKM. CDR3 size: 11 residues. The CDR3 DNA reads TGTGCCAGCAGTTGGAGAAGAAAACTGTTTTTT. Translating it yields CASSWRRKLFF.

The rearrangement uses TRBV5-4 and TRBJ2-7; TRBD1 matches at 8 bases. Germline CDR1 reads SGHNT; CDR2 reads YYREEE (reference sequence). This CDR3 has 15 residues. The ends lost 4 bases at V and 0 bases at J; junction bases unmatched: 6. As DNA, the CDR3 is TGTGCCAGCAGCCGGACAGGGATGAGCTCCTACGAGCAGTACTTC. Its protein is CASSRTGMSSYEQYF.

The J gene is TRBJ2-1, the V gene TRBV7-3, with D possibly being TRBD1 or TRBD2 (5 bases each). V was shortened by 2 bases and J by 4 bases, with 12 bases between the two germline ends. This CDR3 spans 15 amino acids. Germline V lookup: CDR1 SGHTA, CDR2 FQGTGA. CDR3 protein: CASSLDGAGYNEQFF. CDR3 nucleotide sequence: TGTGCCAGCAGCTTAGACGGGGCCGGGTACAATGAGCAGTTCTTC.

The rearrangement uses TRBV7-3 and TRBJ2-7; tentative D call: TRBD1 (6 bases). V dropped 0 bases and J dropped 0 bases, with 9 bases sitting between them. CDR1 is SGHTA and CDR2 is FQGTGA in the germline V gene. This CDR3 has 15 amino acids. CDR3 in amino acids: CASSLTDRPSYEQYF. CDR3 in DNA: TGTGCCAGCAGCTTAACTGACAGGCCCTCCTACGAGCAGTACTTC.

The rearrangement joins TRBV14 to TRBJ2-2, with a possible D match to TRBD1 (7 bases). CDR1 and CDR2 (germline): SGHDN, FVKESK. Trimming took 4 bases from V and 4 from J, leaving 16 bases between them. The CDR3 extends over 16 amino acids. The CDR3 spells CASSRAGGAGTGELFF. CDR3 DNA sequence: TGTGCCAGCAGCCGTGCAGGGGGAGCGGGCACCGGGGAGCTGTTTTTT.

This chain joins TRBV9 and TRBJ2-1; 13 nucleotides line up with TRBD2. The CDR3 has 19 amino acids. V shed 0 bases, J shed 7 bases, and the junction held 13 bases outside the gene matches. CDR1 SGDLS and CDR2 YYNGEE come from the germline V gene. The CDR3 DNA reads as TGTGCCAGCAGCGTAGTCTCTCTTCCGGGACTAGCGGGAAAGAATGAGCAGTTCTTC. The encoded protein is CASSVVSLPGLAGKNEQFF.

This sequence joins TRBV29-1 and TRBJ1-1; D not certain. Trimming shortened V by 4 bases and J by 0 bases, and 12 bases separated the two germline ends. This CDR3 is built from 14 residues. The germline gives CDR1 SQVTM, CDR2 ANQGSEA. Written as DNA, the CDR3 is TGCAGCGTTGGGACCGTAACTATGAACACTGAAGCTTTCTTT. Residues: CSVGTVTMNTEAFF. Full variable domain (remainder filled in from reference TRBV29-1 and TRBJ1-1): SAVISQKPSRDICQRGTSLTIQCQVDSQVTMMFWYRQQPGQSLTLIATANQGSEATYESGFVIDKFPISRPNLTFSTLTVSNMSPEDSSIYLCSVGTVTMNTEAFFGQGTRLTVV.

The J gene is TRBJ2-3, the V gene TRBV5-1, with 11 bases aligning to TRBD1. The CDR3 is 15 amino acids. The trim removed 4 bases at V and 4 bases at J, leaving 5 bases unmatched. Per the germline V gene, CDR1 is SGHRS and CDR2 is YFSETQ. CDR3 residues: CASSRDRGWSDTQYF. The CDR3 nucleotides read TGCGCCAGCAGCCGGGACAGGGGGTGGTCAGATACGCAGTATTTT.

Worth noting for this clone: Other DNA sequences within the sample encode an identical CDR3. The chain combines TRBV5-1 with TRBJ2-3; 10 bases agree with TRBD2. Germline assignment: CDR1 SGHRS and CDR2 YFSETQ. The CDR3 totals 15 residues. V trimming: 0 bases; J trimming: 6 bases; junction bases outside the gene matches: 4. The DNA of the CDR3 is TGCGCCAGCAGCTTGGGGCTAGCGGGAGCGGATACGCAGTATTTT. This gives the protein CASSLGLAGADTQYF.

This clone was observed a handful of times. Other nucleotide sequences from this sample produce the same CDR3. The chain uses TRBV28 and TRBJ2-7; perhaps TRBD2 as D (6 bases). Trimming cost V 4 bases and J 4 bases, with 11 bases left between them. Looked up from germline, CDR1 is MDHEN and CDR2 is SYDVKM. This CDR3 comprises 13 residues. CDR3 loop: CASSWGVGYEQYF. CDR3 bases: TGTGCCAGCAGTTGGGGGGTAGGGTACGAGCAGTACTTC.